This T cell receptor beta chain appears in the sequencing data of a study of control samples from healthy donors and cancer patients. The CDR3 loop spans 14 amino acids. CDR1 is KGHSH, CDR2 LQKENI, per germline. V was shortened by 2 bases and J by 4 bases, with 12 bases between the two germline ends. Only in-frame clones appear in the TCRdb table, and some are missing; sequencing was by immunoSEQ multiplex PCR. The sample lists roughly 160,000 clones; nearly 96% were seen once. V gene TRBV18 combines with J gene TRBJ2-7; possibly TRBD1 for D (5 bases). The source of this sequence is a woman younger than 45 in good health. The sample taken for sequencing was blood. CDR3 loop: CASSPGAFGYEQYF. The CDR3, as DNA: TGTGCCAGCTCACCAGGGGCGTTCGGATACGAGCAGTACTTC.